This TCR beta chain was captured by sequencing in a study of T cell responses to AZD1222 COVID-19 vaccine. Of note for this clone: Its antigen is unknown.

Some clones are missing from TCRdb's copy, which holds only in-frame ones; the method was immunoSEQ multiplex PCR. Counted here are about 66,000 clones, 79% occurring once; the ten biggest clones make up approximately 20%. Regarding the study as a whole: Vaccine-related CD4 TCRs covered spike, predominating at 160-218 and 743-854.

From germline, CDR1 is MNHEY and CDR2 SVGEGT. V lost 4 bases and J lost 9; bases outside the gene matches: 5. CDR3 length equals 15 residues. Material: peripheral blood, obtained on day 0 of MenACWY control vaccination. The sequence derives from an adult in good health. This chain joins TRBV6-2 or TRBV6-3 and TRBJ2-1; 14 bases match TRBD2. The CDR3 protein is CASSWGTSGRTEQFF. The CDR3 region has the DNA TGTGCCAGCAGTTGGGGGACTAGCGGGAGAACTGAGCAGTTCTTC.